The 26 T cell receptor beta chains below come from one sample, sequenced in a study of Ad26.COV2.S vaccination and SARS-CoV-2 variants. Indicated treatment: some 20 received Ad26.COV2.S at low or high dose, single or two shots; a few received placebo; per-sample allocation not given. The study sampled participants on day 63 after the first vaccine or placebo injection. Libraries were prepared by immunoSEQ multiplex PCR; TCRdb keeps only in-frame clonotypes and omits some of them. Of some 500,000 clones listed, 89% were seen once; the top ten hold about 2.5%. The source material was peripheral blood, sampled in a trial of Ad26.COV2.S vaccine versus placebo. The source of these receptors is a person between 18 and 60 years old who received the Ad26.COV2.S COVID-19 vaccine or a placebo.

About this clone: Within the sample, other DNA sequences also encode this same CDR3. The J gene is TRBJ2-7, the V gene TRBV7-9, with a possible D match to TRBD1 (5 bases). This CDR3 has 14 residues. Germline-derived CDR1 and CDR2 are SEHNR and FQNEAQ (reference sequence). Deletions cut 1 base from V and 1 base from J, with 8 bases between. The CDR3 spells CASSLGQNSYEQYF. CDR3 DNA: TGTGCCAGCAGCTTAGGACAGAATTCCTACGAGCAGTACTTC.

Remarks on this clone: Additional DNA sequences in this sample encode the identical CDR3. The chain uses TRBV5-1 and TRBJ2-1; D is unclear. CDR3 length: 13 residues. Trimming left V 4 bases short and J 0 bases short, with 5 bases between. The germline V gene encodes CDR1 SGHRS and CDR2 YFSETQ. CDR3 sequence: CASSASSYNEQFF. Here the CDR3 DNA reads TGCGCCAGCAGCGCGAGCTCCTACAATGAGCAGTTCTTC.

The chain links TRBV5-8 to TRBJ2-3; D might be TRBD2 (5 bases). CDR1 and CDR2 from the germline V gene are SGHTS and YDEGEE. The CDR3 is 15 residues long. V was trimmed by 1 base and J by 2 bases, leaving 11 bases between them. CDR3 region: CASSLPRGVTDTQYF. The CDR3 bases are TGTGCCAGCAGCTTGCCTCGGGGAGTCACAGATACGCAGTATTTT.

The chain employs TRBV10-3 and TRBJ2-3; D gene uncertain. Per the germline V gene, CDR1 is ENHRY and CDR2 is SYGVKD. V lost 5 bases and J lost 5, with 5 bases in between. The CDR3 sequence is 11 residues long. The CDR3 DNA is TGTGCCATCAGTTTAAAAGATACGCAGTATTTT. Translating gives CAISLKDTQYF.

The chain is built from TRBV7-9 and TRBJ2-3, with TRBD2 identical over 9 bases. Trimming removed 0 bases from V and 0 bases from J; junction bases left unmatched: 4. Germline CDR1 SEHNR, CDR2 FQNEAQ (reference sequence). This CDR3 contains 17 residues. The CDR3, as DNA: TGTGCCAGCAGCTTAGCGTTGACTAGCGGTAGCACAGATACGCAGTATTTT. It codes for CASSLALTSGSTDTQYF.

This clone was counted once. The V gene is TRBV4-3, the J gene TRBJ1-3; D is ambiguous. Germline CDR1 LGHNA, CDR2 YSLEER. The CDR3 contains 18 residues. The V end lost 0 bases, the J end lost 0 bases, and 15 bases lay between the germline ends. CDR3 sequence: CASSQDLELHLSGNTIYF. In DNA, the CDR3 is TGCGCCAGCAGCCAAGATTTAGAGCTACACCTCTCTGGAAACACCATATATTTT.

V is TRBV5-4 and J is TRBJ2-1; 7 nucleotides agree with TRBD2. The CDR3 is made up of 16 amino acids. Germline CDR1 and CDR2: SGHNT and YYREEE (reference sequence). The trim removed 0 bases at V and 3 bases at J, leaving 6 bases unmatched. CDR3 nucleotides: TGTGCCAGCAGCTTGGGGTGGGGGGGAAGCTACAATGAGCAGTTCTTC. Translating it yields CASSLGWGGSYNEQFF.

The chain links TRBV7-9 to TRBJ1-2, with 7 bases lining up with TRBD1. The CDR3 sequence is 15 residues long. The V and J ends lost 8 bases and 4 bases, in that order; junction bases with no gene match: 13. CDR1 and CDR2 (germline): SEHNR, FQNEAQ (reference sequence). The CDR3 DNA is TGTGCCAGCGCCGAAGGTTTAGGGGGCGGCTATGGCTACACCTTC. This encodes CASAEGLGGGYGYTF.

This chain connects TRBV7-9 to TRBJ1-3; 8 positions agree with TRBD1. This CDR3 contains 15 residues. The germline V gene encodes CDR1 SEHNR and CDR2 FQNEAQ (reference sequence). V gave up 5 bases and J gave up 3 bases; unmatched junction bases: 6. The CDR3 bases are TGTGCCAGCAGCCCCGCAGGGGGCCGTGGAAACACCATATATTTT. This gives the protein CASSPAGGRGNTIYF.

The chain is built from TRBV6-5 and TRBJ2-5; 10 nucleotides agree with TRBD2. The CDR3 spans 14 residues. CDR1 and CDR2 from the germline V gene are MNHEY and SVGAGI. The trim removed 6 bases at V and 7 bases at J, leaving 8 bases unmatched. CDR3: CASRGTSVISTQYF. The CDR3 coding sequence is TGTGCCAGCAGGGGGACTAGCGTTATTTCGACCCAGTACTTC.

This clone was observed a few times. The chain has TRBV12-3 or TRBV12-4 and TRBJ1-5; D gene unclear. The ends were cut back, 4 bases at V and 4 bases at J, with 8 bases in the middle. The CDR3 loop spans 13 amino acids. The CDR3 DNA reads TGTGCCAGCAGTTCCTCCGAGAATCAGCCCCAGCATTTT. It yields the protein CASSSSENQPQHF.

The genes are TRBV6-5 and TRBJ1-1, with no clear D. Trimming left V 2 bases short and J 2 bases short, with 9 bases between. The CDR3 totals 14 residues. The germline gives CDR1 MNHEY, CDR2 SVGAGI. As DNA, the CDR3 is TGTGCCAGCAGTTACCTAAGCAGAAACACTGAAGCTTTCTTT. Its translation is CASSYLSRNTEAFF.

The chain joins TRBV14 to TRBJ2-3; TRBD2 matches at 10 bases. This CDR3 region has 16 residues. After removal of 4 bases from V and 0 bases from J, the junction contained 4 bases not matched to a gene. Germline values: CDR1 SGHDN, CDR2 FVKESK. The CDR3 is CASSRPGLASTDTQYF. CDR3 nucleotide sequence: TGTGCCAGCAGCCGTCCGGGACTAGCGAGCACAGATACGCAGTATTTT.

This sequence joins TRBV4-1 and TRBJ2-1, with 9 bases lining up with TRBD2. The CDR3 length is 17 residues. Germline trimming cut 1 base from V and 5 bases from J; bases unmatched to any gene: 9. CDR1 and CDR2 from the germline V gene are MGHRA and YSYEKL. CDR3 protein: CASSQAPGTSSNNEQFF. In nucleotides, the CDR3 is TGCGCCAGCAGCCAAGCGCCCGGGACTAGCAGCAACAATGAGCAGTTCTTC.

V is TRBV2 and J is TRBJ2-4, with D maybe TRBD2 (6 bases). The length of the CDR3 is 19 residues. V was pared by 8 bases and J by 0 bases, with 26 bases between. Germline lookup yields CDR1 SNHLY and CDR2 FYNNEI. CDR3: CASERVHNGPGLAKNIQYF. The CDR3 DNA is TGTGCCAGCGAGAGGGTACACAACGGACCGGGACTAGCCAAAAACATTCAGTACTTC.

The chain links TRBV2 to TRBJ2-5, with D hard to call. The CDR3 consists of 12 residues. The V and J ends lost 6 bases and 5 bases respectively, with 10 bases between them. Germline assignment: CDR1 SNHLY and CDR2 FYNNEI. CDR3 sequence: CASSYDGETQYF. CDR3 bases: TGTGCCAGCAGCTACGACGGGGAGACCCAGTACTTC.

This chain links TRBV2 with TRBJ2-1; D might be TRBD1 (5 bases). The V end lost 5 bases, the J end lost 8 bases, and 10 bases lay between the germline ends. This CDR3 region has 12 residues. Germline CDR1 reads SNHLY; CDR2 reads FYNNEI. The CDR3 region is CASSSQGYEQFF. The CDR3 DNA reads as TGTGCCAGCAGTTCCCAGGGCTATGAGCAGTTCTTC.

The chain employs TRBV7-3 and TRBJ2-1; TRBD1 agrees at 8 bases. There are 16 residues in the CDR3. Germline V CDR1 and CDR2: SGHTA, FQGTGA. V lost 5 bases, J lost 3 bases, and 9 bases stayed unmatched. In DNA form, the CDR3 reads TGTGCCAGCAGCCTTACCCGCGGACAGGGCTACAATGAGCAGTTCTTC. This encodes CASSLTRGQGYNEQFF.

The chain couples TRBV30 to TRBJ2-1; D perhaps matches TRBD2 (5 bases). Germline V gene sequence: CDR1 GTSNPN, CDR2 SVGIG (reference sequence). The V gene lost 8 bases and the J gene lost 7 bases, with 15 bases spanning the gap. The CDR3 contains 12 residues. CDR3 protein: CAAKQRGNEQFF. The DNA for the CDR3 is TGTGCCGCAAAGCAACGGGGAAATGAGCAGTTCTTC.

This chain connects TRBV5-8 to TRBJ1-2, with D unresolved. The V end was cut by 1 base, the J end by 8 bases, with 12 bases between. The CDR3 contains 13 residues. Per the germline V gene, CDR1 is SGHTS and CDR2 is YDEGEE. In nucleotides, the CDR3 is TGTGCCAGCAGCTTGTGGGCCTCGGAAGGCTACACCTTC. Amino acid sequence: CASSLWASEGYTF.

This CDR3 reads CASSQEFGEGLLQPQHF. CDR3 nucleotide sequence: TGCGCCAGCAGCCAAGAATTCGGGGAAGGGTTACTTCAGCCCCAGCATTTT. The V gene is TRBV4-3, the J gene TRBJ1-5; D remains ambiguous. Germline V gives CDR1 LGHNA, CDR2 YSLEER. The length of the CDR3 is 17 residues. V lost 0 bases, J lost 6 bases, and 18 bases lay in between.

The sample holds one count of this clone. The chain carries TRBV7-2 and TRBJ1-5, with D unresolved. V was trimmed by 0 bases and J by 9 bases, leaving 15 bases between them. The CDR3 extends over 15 amino acids. Germline V gives CDR1 SGHTA, CDR2 FQGNSA. The CDR3 region has the DNA TGTGCCAGCAGCTTAGCGTTAGTCCCGGGGTGGCCCCAGCATTTT. This codes for CASSLALVPGWPQHF.

The chain joins TRBV5-4 to TRBJ1-1; D perhaps matches TRBD1 (6 bases). V was clipped by 5 bases and J by 2 bases, with 16 bases between them. The V gene's germline CDR1 is SGHNT and CDR2 YYREEE (reference sequence). The CDR3 contains 15 residues. The CDR3 nucleotides read TGTGCCAGCAGTACCGGGACACTTAGAAACACTGAAGCTTTCTTT. Its translation: CASSTGTLRNTEAFF. Drawing the rest from reference TRBV5-4 and TRBJ1-1, the complete variable domain is ETGVTQSPTHLIKTRGQQVTLRCSSQSGHNTVSWYQQALGQGPQFIFQYYREEENGRGNFPPRFSGLQFPNYSSELNVNALELDDSALYLCASSTGTLRNTEAFFGQGTRLTVV.

CDR3 nucleotide sequence: TGCGCCAGCCGGGAAGGGGACAGCACAGATACGCAGTATTTT. Its protein product is CASREGDSTDTQYF. The chain is built from TRBV5-1 and TRBJ2-3; D assignment may be TRBD1 or TRBD2 (5 bases each). This CDR3 spans 14 amino acids. Germline assignment: CDR1 SGHRS and CDR2 YFSETQ. V was shortened by 7 bases and J by 0 bases, with 12 bases between the two germline ends.

This clone was recorded once. The chain couples TRBV30 to TRBJ1-4; possible D gene TRBD1, 5 bases. The CDR3 has 19 residues. Germline CDR1 is GTSNPN and CDR2 is SVGIG (reference sequence). Trimming cost V 5 bases and J 6 bases, with 31 bases left between them. The CDR3 coding sequence is TGTGCCTGGGCCCACGGGGGTTGGCGGGGTCCATCAGCCCATGAAAAACTGTTTTTT. Translation gives CAWAHGGWRGPSAHEKLFF.

This chain joins TRBV28 and TRBJ1-2; D is uncertain. Germline CDR1 and CDR2: MDHEN and SYDVKM. V was shortened by 2 bases and J by 3 bases, with 7 bases between the two germline ends. The CDR3 length is 13 residues. CDR3 sequence: CASSLPGYYGYTF. CDR3 bases: TGTGCCAGCAGTTTACCTGGTTACTATGGCTACACCTTC.